Listed here are 17 T cell receptor beta chains from one sample, sequenced in a study of cytomegalovirus exposure and HLA in healthy donors. PCR primers comprised 60 Vbeta and 13 Jbeta primers. This table comes from immunoSEQ multiplex PCR, and its TCRdb copy is limited to in-frame clones, with some not included. The data show about 190,000 clones, over 80% seen once. The sample consisted of PBMCs. The source is a man in his forties or fifties in good health and CMV-seropositive.

The chain has TRBV9 and TRBJ1-1, with TRBD1 as a possible D gene (5 bases). The CDR3 runs to 13 residues. Trimming removed 3 bases at V and 4 bases at J, with 10 bases between. CDR1 SGDLS and CDR2 YYNGEE come from the germline V gene. The CDR3, as DNA: TGTGCCAGCAGCGCCAGGGTAGGCACTGAAGCTTTCTTT. It translates to CASSARVGTEAFF.

The chain has TRBV19 and TRBJ2-1; TRBD1 aligns across 10 bases. V shed 3 bases, J shed 8 bases, and the junction held 7 bases outside the gene matches. Germline V lookup: CDR1 LNHDA, CDR2 SQIVND (reference sequence). The CDR3 has 15 residues. CDR3 nucleotides: TGTGCCAGTAGTATTTCTGGGACAGGGGCGGATGAGCAGTTCTTC. Residues: CASSISGTGADEQFF. Full variable domain (remainder filled in from reference TRBV19 and TRBJ2-1): DGGITQSPKYLFRKEGQNVTLSCEQNLNHDAMYWYRQDPGQGLRLIYYSQIVNDFQKGDIAEGYSVSREKKESFPLTVTSAQKNPTAFYLCASSISGTGADEQFFGPGTRLTVL.

This chain uses TRBV5-6 with TRBJ2-3; maybe TRBD1 (5 bases). The V and J ends lost 2 bases and 2 bases respectively, with 15 bases between them. The CDR3 length is 16 residues. CDR1 is SGHDT, CDR2 YYEEEE, per germline. The CDR3: CASSFTLQVDTDTQYF. The CDR3 DNA follows: TGTGCCAGCAGCTTCACCCTACAGGTTGACACAGATACGCAGTATTTT.

This rearrangement joins TRBV7-9 to TRBJ2-3; 8 bases are shared with TRBD1. V lost 4 bases to trimming and J lost 0 bases; unmatched junction nucleotides: 3. Looked up from germline, CDR1 is SEHNR and CDR2 is FQNEAQ (reference sequence). The CDR3 has 15 amino acids. The CDR3 coding sequence is TGTGCCAGCAGCTCCGACAGGGGCAGCACAGATACGCAGTATTTT. Amino acid sequence: CASSSDRGSTDTQYF.

The chain links TRBV9 to TRBJ1-3; 12 nucleotides align to TRBD1. Germline values: CDR1 SGDLS, CDR2 YYNGEE. Trimming took 1 base from V and 1 from J; bases not matched to a gene: 9. The CDR3 is 19 residues long. The CDR3 nucleotides read TGTGCCAGCAGCGTATTCCAAGGGACAGGGGGCCGTTCTGGAAACACCATATATTTT. This sequence encodes CASSVFQGTGGRSGNTIYF.

This chain connects TRBV5-6 to TRBJ2-1; D possibly corresponds to TRBD2 (6 bases). The CDR3 runs 13 residues. The germline V gene encodes CDR1 SGHDT and CDR2 YYEEEE. Trimming left V 4 bases short and J 9 bases short, with 14 bases between. The CDR3 sequence: CASSGDSLSEQFF. CDR3 bases: TGTGCCAGCAGCGGGGACTCCTTGTCTGAGCAGTTCTTC.

The rearrangement joins TRBV6-1 to TRBJ2-7; 7 bases are a match to TRBD2. Unmatched junction bases numbered 7, after V lost 2 bases and J lost 0 bases. The germline V gene encodes CDR1 MNHNS and CDR2 SASEGT. The CDR3 loop spans 16 amino acids. CDR3 protein: CASSEWLASGSYEQYF. The CDR3 nucleotides read TGTGCCAGCAGTGAATGGTTGGCTAGCGGCTCCTACGAGCAGTACTTC.

The rearrangement links TRBV7-6 to TRBJ2-7; 7 nucleotides match TRBD1. The CDR3 contains 13 residues. With V trimmed by 3 bases and J by 3 bases, 2 bases remained unmatched. Germline values: CDR1 SGHVS, CDR2 FNYEAQ. As DNA, the CDR3 is TGTGCCAGCAGCTTCGACAGGGACTACGAGCAGTACTTC. Translation gives CASSFDRDYEQYF.

V usage is TRBV7-8 and J usage is TRBJ1-4; D possibly corresponds to TRBD1 (6 bases). Trimming left V 4 bases short and J 8 bases short, with 26 bases between. Looked up from germline, CDR1 is SGHVS and CDR2 is FQNEAQ. The CDR3 has 18 residues. The CDR3 DNA is TGTGCCAGCAGCTCCTTGGGGGGAGGTGGGGGGGCTGGCGAAAAACTGTTTTTT. Translated, it gives CASSSLGGGGGAGEKLFF.

This clone was seen just once. V is TRBV5-4 and J is TRBJ1-1; D gene ambiguous. The germline V and J ends were trimmed by 3 bases and 3 bases, with 9 bases remaining between them. The CDR3 consists of 13 residues. From germline, CDR1 is SGHNT and CDR2 YYREEE (reference sequence). Written as DNA, the CDR3 is TGTGCCAGCAGCTATTACGCGGACACTGAAGCTTTCTTT. This gives the protein CASSYYADTEAFF.

This chain uses TRBV27 with TRBJ2-7, with 12 bases aligning to TRBD2. The CDR3 contains 14 residues. Per the germline V gene, CDR1 is MNHEY and CDR2 is SMNVEV (reference sequence). V lost 4 bases and J lost 6; bases outside the gene matches: 4. The CDR3 sequence is CASSSSGGAGEQYF. The CDR3 DNA reads TGTGCCAGCAGTTCTAGCGGGGGGGCGGGCGAGCAGTACTTC.

This clone has only a few counts. This chain uses TRBV30 with TRBJ1-5; TRBD1 agrees at 7 bases. CDR3 length: 13 amino acids. CDR1 and CDR2 (germline): GTSNPN, SVGIG (reference sequence). V was clipped by 5 bases and J by 6 bases; unmatched bases: 7. CDR3 DNA sequence: TGTGCCTGGGCACAGGGGCTCCGTCAGCCCCAGCATTTT. Translating it yields CAWAQGLRQPQHF.

The chain couples TRBV6-6 to TRBJ2-5; 8 bases match TRBD1. Trimming cost V 5 bases and J 14 bases; bases outside gene matches: 7. CDR1 is MNHNY and CDR2 is SVGAGI in the germline V gene (reference sequence). The CDR3 is made up of 11 amino acids. CDR3 in amino acids: CASSQDRAYYF. The CDR3 DNA is TGTGCCAGCAGTCAGGACAGGGCTTATTACTTC.

The V call is TRBV30, the J call TRBJ2-7; 7 bases are shared with TRBD1. Germline V gene sequence: CDR1 GTSNPN, CDR2 SVGIG (reference sequence). Trimming at V came to 3 bases and at J to 7 bases, leaving 12 bases not matched to a gene. This CDR3 has 14 residues. The CDR3, as DNA: TGTGCCTGGAGCCGGGACAGCTACGGGGAAGAGCAGTACTTC. Protein sequence: CAWSRDSYGEEQYF.

V gene TRBV7-2 combines with J gene TRBJ2-5; D gene unclear. The J call is uncertain, as TRBJ2-7 better fits the DNA end. There are 12 residues in the CDR3. Germline lookup yields CDR1 SGHTA and CDR2 FQGNSA. The CDR3 DNA reads TGTGCCAGCAAGAAATCCCCCTACGAGCAGTACTTC. Translated: CASKKSPYEQYF.

J is TRBJ2-7 and V is TRBV5-6, with 7 bases fitting TRBD2. The trim removed 0 bases at V and 0 bases at J, leaving 3 bases unmatched. Germline loops: CDR1 SGHDT, CDR2 YYEEEE. This CDR3 is built from 15 residues. The CDR3, as DNA: TGTGCCAGCAGCTTGGGGTCGGGGGGCTCCTACGAGCAGTACTTC. It is translated as CASSLGSGGSYEQYF.

The chain recombines TRBV7-9 with TRBJ1-3, with D perhaps TRBD1 (6 bases). In germline, CDR1 is SEHNR, CDR2 FQNEAQ (reference sequence). The CDR3 covers 13 residues. Trimming took 6 bases from V and 3 from J, leaving 9 bases between them. The CDR3 nucleotides are TGTGCCAGCAGACCAGGGGTTGGAAACACCATATATTTT. This codes for CASRPGVGNTIYF.